This TCR beta chain was identified in a study of blood T cell repertoires in COVID-19. Study-level information: COVID-19 samples collected from the United States, Italy and Spain covered acute and convalescent phases. From T cells, B-cell-depleted T cells, or PBMCs came the material, which was cDNA or gDNA.

As handled by the study authors: Reference gene primer amplification gave estimated nucleated cell counts. Produced via immunoSEQ multiplex PCR; TCRdb's table is partial and in-frame only. Clone size and the V and J calls come from that table; the DNA yielded D and trimming. The sample records roughly 300,000 clones, around 90% being singletons. Germline CDR1 reads LNHDA; CDR2 reads SQIVND (reference sequence). The germline V and J ends were trimmed by 6 bases and 1 base, with 3 bases remaining between them. The CDR3 covers 11 residues. Turning to this clone: Other DNA sequences in this sample translate to the same CDR3.

Seattle patients were enrolled during active infection and followed longitudinally. The V call is TRBV19, the J call TRBJ1-1; D is uncertain. The sample comprised peripheral blood. This TCR derives from a woman aged 25-40 years with COVID-19, enrolled during active disease. The CDR3 region has the DNA TGTGCCAGTAGACAGAACACTGAAGCTTTCTTT. This translates into CASRQNTEAFF.